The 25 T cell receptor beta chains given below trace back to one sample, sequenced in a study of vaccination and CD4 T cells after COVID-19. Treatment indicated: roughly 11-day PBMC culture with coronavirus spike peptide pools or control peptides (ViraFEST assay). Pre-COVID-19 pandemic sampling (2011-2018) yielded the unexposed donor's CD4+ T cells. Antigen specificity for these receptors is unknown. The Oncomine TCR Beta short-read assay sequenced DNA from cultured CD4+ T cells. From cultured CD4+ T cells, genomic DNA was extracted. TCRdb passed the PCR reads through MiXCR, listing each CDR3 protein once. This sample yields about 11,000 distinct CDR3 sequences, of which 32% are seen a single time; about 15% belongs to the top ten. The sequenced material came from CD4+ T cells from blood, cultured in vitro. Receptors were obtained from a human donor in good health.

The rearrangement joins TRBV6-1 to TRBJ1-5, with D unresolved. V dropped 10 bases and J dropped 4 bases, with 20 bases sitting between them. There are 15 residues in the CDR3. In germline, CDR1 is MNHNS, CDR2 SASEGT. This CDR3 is CATVSNPTINQPQHF. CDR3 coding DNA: TGTGCCACCGTCTCGAACCCGACCATTAATCAGCCCCAGCATTTT.

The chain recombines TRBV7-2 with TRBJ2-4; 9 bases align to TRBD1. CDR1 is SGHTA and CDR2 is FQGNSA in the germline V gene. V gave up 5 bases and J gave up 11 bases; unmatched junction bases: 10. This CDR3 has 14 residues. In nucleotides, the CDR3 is TGTGCCAGCAGCCTCCGGGACAGGGTGCGGGTTCAGTACTTC. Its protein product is CASSLRDRVRVQYF. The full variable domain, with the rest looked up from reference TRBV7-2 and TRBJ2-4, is GAGVSQSPSNKVTEKGKDVELRCDPISGHTALYWYRQSLGQGLEFLIYFQGNSAPDKSGLPSDRFSAERTGGSVSTLTIQRTQQEDSAVYLCASSLRDRVRVQYFGAGTRLSVL.

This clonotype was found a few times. This CDR3 reads CATGREVVVGQPQHF. The CDR3 nucleotides are TGTGCCACCGGTAGGGAGGTTGTGGTGGGTCAGCCCCAGCATTTT. The chain employs TRBV15 and TRBJ1-5; D not resolved. This CDR3 has 15 amino acids. The germline V and J ends were trimmed by 8 bases and 6 bases, with 20 bases remaining between them. Germline values: CDR1 LNHNV, CDR2 YYDKDF (reference sequence).

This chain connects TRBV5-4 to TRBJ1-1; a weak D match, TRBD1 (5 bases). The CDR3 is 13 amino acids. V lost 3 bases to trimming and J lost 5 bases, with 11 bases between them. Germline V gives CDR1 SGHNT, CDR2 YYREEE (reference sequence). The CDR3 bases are TGTGCCAGCAGCTCCGCGGGGGGAACTGAAGCTTTCTTT. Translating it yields CASSSAGGTEAFF.

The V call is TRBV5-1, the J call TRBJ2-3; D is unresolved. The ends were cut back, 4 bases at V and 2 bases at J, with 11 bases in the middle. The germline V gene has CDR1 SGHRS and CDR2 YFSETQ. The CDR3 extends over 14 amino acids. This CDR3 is CASSPGTPTDTQYF. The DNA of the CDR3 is TGCGCCAGCAGCCCGGGCACACCCACAGATACGCAGTATTTT.

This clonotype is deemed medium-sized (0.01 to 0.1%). The CDR3 coding sequence is TGCGGGGTAGCGGACTCAAAGACCCAGTACTTC. Its protein product is CGVADSKTQYF. The chain employs TRBV20-1 and TRBJ2-5; D might be TRBD2 (6 bases). CDR3 length equals 11 residues. Per germline, CDR1 DFQATT and CDR2 SNEGSKA (reference sequence).

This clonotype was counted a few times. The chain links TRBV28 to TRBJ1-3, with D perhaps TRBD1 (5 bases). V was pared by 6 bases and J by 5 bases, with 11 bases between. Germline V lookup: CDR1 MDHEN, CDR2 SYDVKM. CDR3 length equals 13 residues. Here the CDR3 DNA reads TGTGCCAGCAGCCCAGGGCCTAGAAACACCATATATTTT. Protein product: CASSPGPRNTIYF. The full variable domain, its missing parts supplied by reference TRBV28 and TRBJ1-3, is DVKVTQSSRYLVKRTGEKVFLECVQDMDHENMFWYRQDPGLGLRLIYFSYDVKMKEKGDIPEGYSVSREKKERFSLILESASTNQTSMYLCASSPGPRNTIYFGEGSWLTVV.

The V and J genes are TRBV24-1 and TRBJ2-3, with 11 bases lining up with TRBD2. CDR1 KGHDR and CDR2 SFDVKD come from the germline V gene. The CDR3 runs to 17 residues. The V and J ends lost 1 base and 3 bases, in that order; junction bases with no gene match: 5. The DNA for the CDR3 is TGTGCCACCAGTGATTTTTGGCTAGCGGGAGGTACAGATACGCAGTATTTT. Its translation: CATSDFWLAGGTDTQYF.

The CDR3: CASSFGQEDTF. In nucleotides, the CDR3 is TGTGCCAGCAGTTTTGGGCAGGAGGACACCTTC. The V and J genes are TRBV28 and TRBJ1-2; D ambiguous. Germline CDR1 reads MDHEN; CDR2 reads SYDVKM. The length of the CDR3 is 11 residues. The V and J ends lost 3 bases and 12 bases respectively, with 11 bases between them.

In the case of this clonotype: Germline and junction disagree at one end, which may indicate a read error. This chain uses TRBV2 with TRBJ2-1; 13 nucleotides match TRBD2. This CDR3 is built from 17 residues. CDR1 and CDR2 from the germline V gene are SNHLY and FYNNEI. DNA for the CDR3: TGTGCCAGCAGTGAAGCTAGGGGACTAGCGGGAATCAATGAACAGTTCTTC. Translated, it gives CASSEARGLAGINEQFF.

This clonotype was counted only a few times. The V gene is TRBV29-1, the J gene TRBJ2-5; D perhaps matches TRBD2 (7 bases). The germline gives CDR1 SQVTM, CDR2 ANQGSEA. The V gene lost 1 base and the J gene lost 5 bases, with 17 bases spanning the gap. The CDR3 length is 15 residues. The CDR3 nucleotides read TGCAGCGTTGAAGGTGTTCTGAGGGGGGGTGAGACCCAGTACTTC. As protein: CSVEGVLRGGETQYF.

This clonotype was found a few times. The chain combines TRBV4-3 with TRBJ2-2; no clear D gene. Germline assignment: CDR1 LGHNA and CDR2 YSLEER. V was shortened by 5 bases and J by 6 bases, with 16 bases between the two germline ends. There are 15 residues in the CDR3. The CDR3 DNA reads TGCGCCAGCAGCTCCGACCAACCTTTCCCCGGGGAGCTGTTTTTT. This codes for CASSSDQPFPGELFF.

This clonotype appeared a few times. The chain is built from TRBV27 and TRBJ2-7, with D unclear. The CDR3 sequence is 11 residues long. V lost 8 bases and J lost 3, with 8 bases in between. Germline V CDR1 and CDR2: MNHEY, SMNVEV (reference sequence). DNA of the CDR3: TGTGCCAGCGCCAGAGGCTACGAGCAGTACTTC. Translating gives CASARGYEQYF.

The CDR3 region is CASSYMREGRDTQYF. The CDR3 nucleotides read TGTGCCAGCAGTTACATGCGGGAGGGCCGGGATACGCAGTATTTT. The chain employs TRBV6-2 or TRBV6-3 and TRBJ2-3; 9 bases align to TRBD2. The ends lost 2 bases at V and 6 bases at J; junction bases unmatched: 6. The CDR3 runs to 15 residues. The germline V gene encodes CDR1 MNHEY and CDR2 SVGEGT.

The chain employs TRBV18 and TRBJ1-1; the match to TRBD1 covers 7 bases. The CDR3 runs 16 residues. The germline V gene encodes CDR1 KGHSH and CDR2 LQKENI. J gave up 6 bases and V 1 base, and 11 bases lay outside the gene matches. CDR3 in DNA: TGTGCCAGCTCACCACAGGGGACAGCGACCATTTCTGAAGCTTTCTTT. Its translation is CASSPQGTATISEAFF.

CDR3 nucleotide sequence: TGTGCCAGCAGTTACGGGACTAGCGCAGATACGCAGTATTTT. Translation: CASSYGTSADTQYF. This rearrangement joins TRBV6-2 or TRBV6-3 to TRBJ2-3; TRBD2 matches 10 bases. J was trimmed by 4 bases and V by 2 bases; bases with no gene match: 0. The CDR3 totals 14 residues. Germline V gives CDR1 MNHEY, CDR2 SVGEGT.

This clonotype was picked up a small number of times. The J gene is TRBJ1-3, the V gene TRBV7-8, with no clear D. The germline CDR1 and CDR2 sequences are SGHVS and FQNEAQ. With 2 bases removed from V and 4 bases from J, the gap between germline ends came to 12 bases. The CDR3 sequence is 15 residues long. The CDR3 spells CASSLRREEGNTIYF. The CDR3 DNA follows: TGTGCCAGCAGCTTAAGAAGGGAGGAAGGAAACACCATATATTTT.

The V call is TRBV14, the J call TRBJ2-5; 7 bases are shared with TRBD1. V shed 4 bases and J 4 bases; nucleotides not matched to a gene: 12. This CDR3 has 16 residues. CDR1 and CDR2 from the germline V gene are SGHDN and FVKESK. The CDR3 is CASSPNGQVTSETQYF. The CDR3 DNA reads TGTGCCAGCAGCCCGAACGGACAGGTGACCTCAGAGACCCAGTACTTC.

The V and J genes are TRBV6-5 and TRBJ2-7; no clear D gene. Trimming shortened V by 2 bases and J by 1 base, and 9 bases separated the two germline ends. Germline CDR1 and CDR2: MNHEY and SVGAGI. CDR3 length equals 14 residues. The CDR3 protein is CASSYGTDSYEQYF. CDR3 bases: TGTGCCAGCAGTTACGGTACGGATTCCTACGAGCAGTACTTC.

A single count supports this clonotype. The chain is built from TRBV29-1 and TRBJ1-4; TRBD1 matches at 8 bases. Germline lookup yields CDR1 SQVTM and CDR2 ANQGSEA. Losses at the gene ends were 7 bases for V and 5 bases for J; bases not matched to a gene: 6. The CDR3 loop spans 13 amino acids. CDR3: CSGGQGSNEKLFF. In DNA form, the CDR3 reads TGCAGCGGAGGACAGGGTTCCAATGAAAAACTGTTTTTT.

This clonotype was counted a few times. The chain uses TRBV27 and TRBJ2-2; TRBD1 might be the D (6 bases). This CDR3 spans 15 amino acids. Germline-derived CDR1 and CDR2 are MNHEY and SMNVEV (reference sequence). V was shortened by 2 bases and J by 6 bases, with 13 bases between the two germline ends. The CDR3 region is CASSLRGSGPGELFF. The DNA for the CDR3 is TGTGCCAGCAGTTTAAGGGGGAGTGGTCCCGGGGAGCTGTTTTTT.

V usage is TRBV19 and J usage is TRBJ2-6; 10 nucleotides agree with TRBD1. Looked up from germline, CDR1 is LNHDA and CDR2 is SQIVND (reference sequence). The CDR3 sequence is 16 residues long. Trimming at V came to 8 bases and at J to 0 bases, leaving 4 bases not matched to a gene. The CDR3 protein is CASWDRGSSGANVLTF. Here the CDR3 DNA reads TGTGCCAGTTGGGACAGGGGAAGCTCTGGGGCCAACGTCCTGACTTTC.

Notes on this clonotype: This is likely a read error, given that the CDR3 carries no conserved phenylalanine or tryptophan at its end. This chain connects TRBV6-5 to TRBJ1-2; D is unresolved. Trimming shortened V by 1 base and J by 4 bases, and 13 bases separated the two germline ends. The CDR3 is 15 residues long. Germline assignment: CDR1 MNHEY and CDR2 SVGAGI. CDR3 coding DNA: TGTGCCAGCAGTTACTTAGGTCGCACCGCCTATGGCTACACCCTC. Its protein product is CASSYLGRTAYGYTL.

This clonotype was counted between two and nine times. The CDR3 DNA sequence: TGTGCCAGCCAAGGGGGACTAGCCATCTACAATGAGCAGTTCTTC. It is translated as CASQGGLAIYNEQFF. V is TRBV27 and J is TRBJ2-1; 9 positions match TRBD2. Trimming took 8 bases from V and 3 from J; bases not matched to a gene: 8. The CDR3 is 15 residues long. Germline V gene lookup returns CDR1 MNHEY and CDR2 SMNVEV (reference sequence).

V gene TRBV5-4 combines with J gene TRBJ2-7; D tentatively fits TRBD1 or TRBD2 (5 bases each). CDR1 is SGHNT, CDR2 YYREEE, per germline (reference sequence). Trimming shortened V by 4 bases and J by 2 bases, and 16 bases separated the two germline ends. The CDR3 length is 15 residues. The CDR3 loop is CASSPKGPAAYEQYF. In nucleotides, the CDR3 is TGTGCCAGCAGCCCCAAGGGACCGGCGGCCTACGAGCAGTACTTC. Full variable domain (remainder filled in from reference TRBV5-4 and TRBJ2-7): ETGVTQSPTHLIKTRGQQVTLRCSSQSGHNTVSWYQQALGQGPQFIFQYYREEENGRGNFPPRFSGLQFPNYSSELNVNALELDDSALYLCASSPKGPAAYEQYFGPGTRLTVT.